The source of this TCR beta chain is a study of T cell repertoires in ileal Crohn's disease. As for the study in general: Operated complications were stricturing disease (61%) and penetrating disease (approximately 39%).

The time point here: neoterminal ileum biopsy at postoperative endoscopy, about 6 months after surgery. From germline, CDR1 is LNHDA and CDR2 SQIVND (reference sequence). V shed 5 bases, J shed 5 bases, and the junction held 7 bases outside the gene matches. The CDR3 runs to 14 residues. Overall study findings and caveats: Within the first postoperative year, endoscopy came at median roughly seven months.

A word on this clone: What it binds is not known.

Using immunoSEQ multiplex PCR, the repertoire was profiled, and TCRdb retains in-frame clones only, with some absent. The table shows about 62,000 clones, with 85% to 90% occurring only once. V usage is TRBV19 and J usage is TRBJ1-2; 8 bases are shared with TRBD1. The sequencing input was ileal tissue. The clonotype originates from an adult with Crohn's disease. As DNA, the CDR3 is TGTGCCAGTAGTCGAACCGGGACAGGTTATGGCTACACCTTC. Translation: CASSRTGTGYGYTF.